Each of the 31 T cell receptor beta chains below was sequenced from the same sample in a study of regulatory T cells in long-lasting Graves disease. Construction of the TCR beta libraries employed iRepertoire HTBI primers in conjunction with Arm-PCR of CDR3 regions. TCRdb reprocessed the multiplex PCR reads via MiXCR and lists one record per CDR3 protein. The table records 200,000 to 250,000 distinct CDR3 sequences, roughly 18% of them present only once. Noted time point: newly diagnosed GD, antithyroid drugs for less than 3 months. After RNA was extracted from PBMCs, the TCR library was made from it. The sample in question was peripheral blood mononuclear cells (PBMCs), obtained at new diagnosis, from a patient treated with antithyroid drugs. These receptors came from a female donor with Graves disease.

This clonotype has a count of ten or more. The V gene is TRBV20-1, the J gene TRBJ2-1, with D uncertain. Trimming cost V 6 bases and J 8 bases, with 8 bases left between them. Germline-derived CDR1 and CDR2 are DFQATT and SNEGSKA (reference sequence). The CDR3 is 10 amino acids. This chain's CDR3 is CSARSYEQFF. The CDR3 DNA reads TGCAGTGCACGGTCCTATGAGCAGTTCTTC.

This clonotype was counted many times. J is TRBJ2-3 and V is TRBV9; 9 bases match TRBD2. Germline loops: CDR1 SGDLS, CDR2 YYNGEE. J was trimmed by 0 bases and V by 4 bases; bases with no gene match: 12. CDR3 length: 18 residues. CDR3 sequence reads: CASSLSVGGRVSTDTQYF. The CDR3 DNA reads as TGTGCCAGCAGCCTCAGCGTCGGCGGGAGGGTAAGCACAGATACGCAGTATTTT.

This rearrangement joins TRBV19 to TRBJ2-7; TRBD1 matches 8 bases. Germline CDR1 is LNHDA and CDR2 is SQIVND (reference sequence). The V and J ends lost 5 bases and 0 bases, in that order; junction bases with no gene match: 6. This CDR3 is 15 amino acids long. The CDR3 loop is CASSPRTGSSYEQYF. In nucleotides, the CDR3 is TGTGCCAGTAGTCCCCGGACAGGGAGCTCCTACGAGCAGTACTTC. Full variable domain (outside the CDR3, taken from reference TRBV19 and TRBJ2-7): DGGITQSPKYLFRKEGQNVTLSCEQNLNHDAMYWYRQDPGQGLRLIYYSQIVNDFQKGDIAEGYSVSREKKESFPLTVTSAQKNPTAFYLCASSPRTGSSYEQYFGPGTRLTVT.

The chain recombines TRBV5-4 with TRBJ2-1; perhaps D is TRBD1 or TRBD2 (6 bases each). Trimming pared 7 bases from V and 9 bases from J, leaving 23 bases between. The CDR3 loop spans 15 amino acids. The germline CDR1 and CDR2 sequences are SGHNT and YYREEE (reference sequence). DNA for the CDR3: TGTGCCAGCCACTTCGTCGGCGGGGCCAGGGGTGAGCAGTTCTTC. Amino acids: CASHFVGGARGEQFF.

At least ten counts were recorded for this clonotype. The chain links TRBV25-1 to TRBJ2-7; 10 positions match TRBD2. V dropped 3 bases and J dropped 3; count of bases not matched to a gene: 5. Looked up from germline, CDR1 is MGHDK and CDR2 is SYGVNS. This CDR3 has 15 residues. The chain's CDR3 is CASSEPSGSDYEQYF. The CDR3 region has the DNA TGTGCCAGCAGTGAGCCTAGCGGGAGTGACTACGAGCAGTACTTC.

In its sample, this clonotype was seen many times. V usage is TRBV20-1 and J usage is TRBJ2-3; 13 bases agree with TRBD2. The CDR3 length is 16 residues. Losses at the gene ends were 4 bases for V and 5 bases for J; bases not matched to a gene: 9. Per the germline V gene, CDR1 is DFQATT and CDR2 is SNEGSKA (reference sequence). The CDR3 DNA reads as TGCAGTGCTAACGGGGGACTAGCGGGGCCGGAAGATACGCAGTATTTT. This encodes CSANGGLAGPEDTQYF.

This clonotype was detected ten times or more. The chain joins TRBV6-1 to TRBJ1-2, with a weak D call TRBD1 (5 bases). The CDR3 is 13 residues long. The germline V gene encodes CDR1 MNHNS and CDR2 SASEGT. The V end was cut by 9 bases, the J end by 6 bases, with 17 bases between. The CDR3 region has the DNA TGTGCCAGTCTACCGGGCTTCAGGGATGGCTACACCTTC. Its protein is CASLPGFRDGYTF.

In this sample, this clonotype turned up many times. The CDR3 sequence is CATLEDRNQETQYF. The CDR3 DNA reads as TGTGCCACCCTGGAGGACAGGAACCAAGAGACCCAGTACTTC. The rearrangement joins TRBV2 to TRBJ2-5, with 7 nucleotides matching TRBD1. V lost 10 bases, J lost 0 bases, and 8 bases stayed unmatched. The CDR3 sequence is 14 residues long. Looked up from germline, CDR1 is SNHLY and CDR2 is FYNNEI.

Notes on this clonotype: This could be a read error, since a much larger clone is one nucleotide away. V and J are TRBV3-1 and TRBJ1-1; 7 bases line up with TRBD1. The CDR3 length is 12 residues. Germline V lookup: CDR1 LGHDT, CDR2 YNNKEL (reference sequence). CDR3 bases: TGTGCCAGCAGCCTCATAGGGACAGAAGCTCTCTTT. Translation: CASSLIGTEALF.

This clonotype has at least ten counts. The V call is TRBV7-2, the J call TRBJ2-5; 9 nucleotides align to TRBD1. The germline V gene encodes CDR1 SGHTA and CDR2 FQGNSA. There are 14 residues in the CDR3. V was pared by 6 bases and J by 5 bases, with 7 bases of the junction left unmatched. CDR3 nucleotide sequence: TGTGCCAGCAGGCGAACAGGGGGCACTGAGACCCAGTACTTC. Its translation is CASRRTGGTETQYF.

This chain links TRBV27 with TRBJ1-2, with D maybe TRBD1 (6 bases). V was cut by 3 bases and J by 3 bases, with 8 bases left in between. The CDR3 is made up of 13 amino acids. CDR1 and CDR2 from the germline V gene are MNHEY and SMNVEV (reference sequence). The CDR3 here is CASSFGTYYGYTF. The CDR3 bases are TGTGCCAGCAGTTTCGGGACATACTATGGCTACACCTTC.

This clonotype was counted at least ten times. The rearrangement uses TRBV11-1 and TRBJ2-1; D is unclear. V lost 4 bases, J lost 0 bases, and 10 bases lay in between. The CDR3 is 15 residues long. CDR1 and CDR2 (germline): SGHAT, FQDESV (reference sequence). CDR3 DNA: TGTGCCAGCAGCTCAGTGGCTACCTCCTACAATGAGCAGTTCTTC. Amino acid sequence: CASSSVATSYNEQFF. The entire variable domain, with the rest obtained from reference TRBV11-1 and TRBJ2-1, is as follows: EAEVAQSPRYKITEKSQAVAFWCDPISGHATLYWYRQILGQGPELLVQFQDESVVDDSQLPKDRFSAERLKGVDSTLKIQPAELGDSAMYLCASSSVATSYNEQFFGPGTRLTVL.

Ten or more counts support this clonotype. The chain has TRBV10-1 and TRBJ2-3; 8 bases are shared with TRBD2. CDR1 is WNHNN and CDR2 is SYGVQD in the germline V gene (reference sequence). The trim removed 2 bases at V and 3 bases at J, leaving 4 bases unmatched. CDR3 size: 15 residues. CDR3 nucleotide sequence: TGCGCCAGCAGTGAGAGTGGGACTAGGACAGATACGCAGTATTTT. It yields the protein CASSESGTRTDTQYF.

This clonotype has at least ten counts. The CDR3 protein is CAISSLLGEGHGSIKYEQYF. The DNA for the CDR3 is TGTGCCATCAGTTCGCTTTTGGGGGAGGGCCACGGCTCCATTAAGTACGAGCAGTACTTC. The chain couples TRBV10-3 to TRBJ2-7; 7 nucleotides line up with TRBD2. The CDR3 runs 20 residues. CDR1 ENHRY and CDR2 SYGVKD come from the germline V gene. Trimming at V came to 5 bases and at J to 4 bases, leaving 26 bases not matched to a gene.

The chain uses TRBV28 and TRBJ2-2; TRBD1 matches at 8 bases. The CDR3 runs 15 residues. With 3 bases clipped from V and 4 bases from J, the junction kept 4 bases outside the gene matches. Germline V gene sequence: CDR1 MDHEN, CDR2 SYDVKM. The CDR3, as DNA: TGTGCCAGCAGTTTGTACACAGGGGGCACCGGGGAGCTGTTTTTT. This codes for CASSLYTGGTGELFF.

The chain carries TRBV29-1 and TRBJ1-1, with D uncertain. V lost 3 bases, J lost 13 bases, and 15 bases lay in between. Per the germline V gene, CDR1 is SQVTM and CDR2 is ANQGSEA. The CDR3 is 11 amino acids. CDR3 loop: CSVDMGTKVFF. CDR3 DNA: TGCAGCGTTGATATGGGCACTAAAGTTTTCTTT.

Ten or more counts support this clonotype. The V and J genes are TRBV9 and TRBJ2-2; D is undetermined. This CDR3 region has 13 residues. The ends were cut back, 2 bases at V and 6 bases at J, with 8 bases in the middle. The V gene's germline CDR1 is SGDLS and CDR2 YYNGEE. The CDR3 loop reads CASSVSAPGELFF. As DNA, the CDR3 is TGTGCCAGCAGCGTCTCAGCACCCGGGGAGCTGTTTTTT.

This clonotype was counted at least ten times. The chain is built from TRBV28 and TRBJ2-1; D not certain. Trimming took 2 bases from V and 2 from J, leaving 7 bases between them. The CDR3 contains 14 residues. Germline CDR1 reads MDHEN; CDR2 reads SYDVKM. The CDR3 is CASSLRRAYNEQFF. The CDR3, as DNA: TGTGCCAGCAGTTTAAGACGGGCCTACAATGAGCAGTTCTTC.

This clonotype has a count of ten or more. CDR3 DNA: TGCAGCGTTGAAGCGGGAGTAAGGGCCACAGATACGCAGTATTTT. Its translation: CSVEAGVRATDTQYF. The genes are TRBV29-1 and TRBJ2-3; possibly TRBD2 for D (6 bases). Per germline, CDR1 SQVTM and CDR2 ANQGSEA. CDR3 length equals 15 residues. The V and J ends lost 1 base and 2 bases respectively, with 13 bases between them.

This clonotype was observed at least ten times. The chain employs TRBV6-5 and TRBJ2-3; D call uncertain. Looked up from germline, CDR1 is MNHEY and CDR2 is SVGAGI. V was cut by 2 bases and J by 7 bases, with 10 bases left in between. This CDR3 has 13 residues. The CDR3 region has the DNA TGTGCCAGCAGTTACGATGTGGGGAATACGCAGTATTTT. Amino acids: CASSYDVGNTQYF.

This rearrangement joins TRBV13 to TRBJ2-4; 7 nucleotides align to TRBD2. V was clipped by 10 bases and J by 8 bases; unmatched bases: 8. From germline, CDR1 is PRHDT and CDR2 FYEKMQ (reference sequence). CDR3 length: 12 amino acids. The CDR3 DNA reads TGTGCCACCACAGGTGGGAGGGACATTCAGTACTTC. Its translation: CATTGGRDIQYF.

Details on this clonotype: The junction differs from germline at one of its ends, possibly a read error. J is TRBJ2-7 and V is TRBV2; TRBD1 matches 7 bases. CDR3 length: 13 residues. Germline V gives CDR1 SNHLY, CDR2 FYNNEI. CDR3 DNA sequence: TGTGCCAGCAATGGACAGGAGTCCTACGAACAGTACTTC. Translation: CASNGQESYEQYF.

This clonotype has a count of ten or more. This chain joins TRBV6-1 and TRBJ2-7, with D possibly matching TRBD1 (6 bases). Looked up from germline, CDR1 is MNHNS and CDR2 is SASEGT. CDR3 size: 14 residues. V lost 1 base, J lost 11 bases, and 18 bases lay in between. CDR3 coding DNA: TGTGCCAGCAGTGAAGTAACGCCAGGGGCAGAGAAGTACTTC. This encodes CASSEVTPGAEKYF.

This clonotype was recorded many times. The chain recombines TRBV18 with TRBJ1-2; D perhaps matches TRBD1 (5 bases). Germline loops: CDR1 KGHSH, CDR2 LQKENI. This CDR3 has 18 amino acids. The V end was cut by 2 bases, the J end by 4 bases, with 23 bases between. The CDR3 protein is CASSPSPQGLSESYGYTF. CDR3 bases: TGTGCCAGCTCACCAAGTCCCCAGGGACTTTCCGAGAGCTATGGCTACACCTTC.

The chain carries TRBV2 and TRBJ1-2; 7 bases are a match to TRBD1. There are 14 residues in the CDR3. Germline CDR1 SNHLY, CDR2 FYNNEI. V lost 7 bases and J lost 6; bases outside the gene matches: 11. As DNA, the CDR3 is TGTGCCAGCACTCCAGCTCCCAGGGGGGATGGCTACACCTTC. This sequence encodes CASTPAPRGDGYTF. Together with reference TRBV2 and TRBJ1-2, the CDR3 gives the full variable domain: EPEVTQTPSHQVTQMGQEVILRCVPISNHLYFYWYRQILGQKVEFLVSFYNNEISEKSEIFDDQFSVERPDGSNFTLKIRSTKLEDSAMYFCASTPAPRGDGYTFGSGTRLTVV.

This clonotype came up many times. DNA of the CDR3: TGTGCCAGCAGCAATCCGGGTGGAAACAATGAGCAGTTCTTC. Translating gives CASSNPGGNNEQFF. V is TRBV6-2 or TRBV6-3 and J is TRBJ2-1, with no clear D. Deletions cut 6 bases from V and 5 bases from J, with 14 bases between. The CDR3 consists of 14 residues. Germline V gene data show CDR1 as MNHEY and CDR2 as SVGEGT.

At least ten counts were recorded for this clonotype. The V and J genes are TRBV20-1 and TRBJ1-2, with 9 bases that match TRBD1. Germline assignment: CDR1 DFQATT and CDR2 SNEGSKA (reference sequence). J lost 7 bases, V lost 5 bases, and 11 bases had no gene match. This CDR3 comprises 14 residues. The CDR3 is CSALQGAIDGGYTF. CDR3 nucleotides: TGCAGTGCTCTACAGGGGGCGATAGACGGTGGCTACACCTTC.

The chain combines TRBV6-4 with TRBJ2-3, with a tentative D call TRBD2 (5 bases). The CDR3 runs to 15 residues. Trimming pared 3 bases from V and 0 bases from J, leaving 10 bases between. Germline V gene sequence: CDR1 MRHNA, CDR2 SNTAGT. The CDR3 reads CASSESGGSTDTQYF. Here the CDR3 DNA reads TGTGCCAGCAGTGAATCGGGCGGGAGCACAGATACGCAGTATTTT.

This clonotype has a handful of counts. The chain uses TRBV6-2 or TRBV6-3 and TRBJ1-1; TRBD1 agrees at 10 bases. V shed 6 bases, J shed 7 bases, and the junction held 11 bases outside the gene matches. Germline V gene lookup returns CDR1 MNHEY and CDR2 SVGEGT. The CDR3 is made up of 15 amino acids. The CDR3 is CASSPGQGLIIEAFF. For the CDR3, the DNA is TGTGCCAGCAGCCCGGGACAGGGGTTAATTATTGAAGCTTTCTTT.

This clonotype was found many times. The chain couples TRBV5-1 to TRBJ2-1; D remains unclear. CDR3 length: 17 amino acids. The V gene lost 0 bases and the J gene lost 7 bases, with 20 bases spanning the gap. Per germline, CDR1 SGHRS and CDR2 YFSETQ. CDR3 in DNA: TGCGCCAGCAGCTTGGGTCCCCGGGCGCGCATGGTAAATGAGCAGTTCTTC. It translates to CASSLGPRARMVNEQFF. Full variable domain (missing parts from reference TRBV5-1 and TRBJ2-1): KAGVTQTPRYLIKTRGQQVTLSCSPISGHRSVSWYQQTPGQGLQFLFEYFSETQRNKGNFPGRFSGRQFSNSRSEMNVSTLELGDSALYLCASSLGPRARMVNEQFFGPGTRLTVL.

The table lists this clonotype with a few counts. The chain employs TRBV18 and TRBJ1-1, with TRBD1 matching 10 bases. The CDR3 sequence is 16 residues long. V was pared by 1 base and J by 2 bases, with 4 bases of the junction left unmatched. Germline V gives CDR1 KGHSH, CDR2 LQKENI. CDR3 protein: CASSPQGQGVNTEAFF. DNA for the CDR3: TGTGCCAGCTCACCACAAGGACAGGGGGTTAACACTGAAGCTTTCTTT.